What follows describes a single TCR beta chain. These data are taken from a study of T cell responses to AZD1222 COVID-19 vaccine. Here immunoSEQ multiplex PCR was the method, and the copy in TCRdb shows in-frame clones only, minus some. The sample has fewer than 200,000 clones, 80% to 95% seen once; the top ten hold over 1.5%. Germline CDR1 SGDLS, CDR2 YYNGEE. CDR3 length equals 15 residues. The V and J ends lost 3 bases and 4 bases respectively, with 16 bases between them. The chain couples TRBV9 to TRBJ1-1, with TRBD1 as a possible D gene (5 bases). The origin of this receptor is an adult in good health. The starting material was peripheral blood, obtained on day 0 of AZD1222 vaccination. Written as DNA, the CDR3 is TGTGCCAGCAGCGCCCTACCGGGGCTGGTCACTGAAGCTTTCTTT. It translates to CASSALPGLVTEAFF.